This T cell receptor beta chain is drawn from a study of OX40 agonist ivuxolimab in advanced cancers. The protocol was immunoSEQ multiplex PCR, while the TCRdb copy is restricted to in-frame clones and leaves out a portion. The sample has roughly 61,000 clones; 82% are singletons. The germline V gene encodes CDR1 SGHTA and CDR2 FQGNSA. The CDR3 extends over 16 amino acids. V lost 1 base and J lost 5, with 17 bases in between. The receptor's source is an adult with an advanced solid tumor such as melanoma, head and neck, liver or kidney cancer. J is TRBJ2-5 and V is TRBV7-2; no firm D call. The sequencing used CD4+ or CD8+ T cells sorted from blood, collected in a trial of the OX40 agonist ivuxolimab. The CDR3 spells CASSLGSSNKGETQYF. The CDR3 nucleotides are TGTGCCAGCAGCTTAGGATCCAGCAATAAAGGGGAGACCCAGTACTTC.